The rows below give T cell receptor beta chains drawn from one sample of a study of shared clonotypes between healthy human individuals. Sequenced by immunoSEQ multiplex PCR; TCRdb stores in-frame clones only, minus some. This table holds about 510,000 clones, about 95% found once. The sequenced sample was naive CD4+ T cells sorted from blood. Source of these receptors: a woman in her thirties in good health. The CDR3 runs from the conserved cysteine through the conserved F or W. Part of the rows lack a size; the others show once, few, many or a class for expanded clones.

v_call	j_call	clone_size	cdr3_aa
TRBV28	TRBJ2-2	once	CASTTRTSGSHRGTGELFF
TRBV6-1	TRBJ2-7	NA	CASSTTYHEQYF
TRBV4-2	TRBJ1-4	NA	CASSQAMGQGSEKLFF
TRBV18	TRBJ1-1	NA	CASSPRGTATHTEAFF
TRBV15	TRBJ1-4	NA	CATSRDLGQVAGEKLFF
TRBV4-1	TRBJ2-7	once	CASSQPTRGRRYEQYF
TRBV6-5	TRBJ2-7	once	CASSQDRREYYEQYF
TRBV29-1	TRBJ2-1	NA	CSVVNRLSYNEQFF
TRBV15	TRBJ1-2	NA	CATNTDRDLSYGYTF
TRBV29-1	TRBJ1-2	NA	CSVNPQGPLRGYTF
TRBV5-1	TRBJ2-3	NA	CASSRERGTDTQYF
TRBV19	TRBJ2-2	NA	CAGGIQGNTGELFF
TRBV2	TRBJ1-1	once	CASYFMGAEAFF
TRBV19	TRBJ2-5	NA	CASVSGTSGGEQYF